These T cell receptor beta chains were read from a single sample in a study of T cells after yellow fever vaccination. A single record per CDR3 protein comes from TCRdb applying MiXCR to the 5' RACE reads. The data contain roughly 170,000 distinct CDR3 sequences, approximately 6.2% of them seen just once; the ten biggest clones take up approximately 3%. The specimen comprised CD4+ T cells sorted from PBMCs, sampled on the day of the first yellow fever vaccination. The receptor set was obtained from a man younger than 30 who received the YFV17D yellow fever vaccine. Each CDR3 is given with its conserved first and last residue. The D gene is left open where the match is weak. Clone size is shown for a subset of rows, as once, few, many or a class of expanded clone.

>TRBV9|few|TRBJ1-2|-
CASSVDAGNSYGYTF
TGTGCCAGCAGCGTAGATGCAGGGAATAGCTATGGCTACACCTTC
>TRBV7-8|-|TRBJ2-7|-
CASSLTGIAYEQYF
TGTGCCAGCAGCCTAACCGGGATAGCCTACGAGCAGTACTTC
>TRBV2|-|TRBJ2-2|-
CASSGTGSGELFF
TGTGCCAGCAGTGGCACGGGGTCCGGGGAGCTGTTTTTT
>TRBV5-1|many|TRBJ2-7|-
CASRTGATAREQYF
TGCGCCAGCCGAACGGGGGCGACGGCCCGCGAGCAGTACTTC
>TRBV29-1|-|TRBJ1-1|-
CSVEGYTEAFF
TGCAGCGTTGAAGGATACACTGAAGCTTTCTTT
>TRBV4-3|many|TRBJ2-4|-
CASSQESSRNIQYF
TGCGCCAGCAGCCAAGAGAGTTCGCGAAACATTCAGTACTTC
>TRBV7-2|many|TRBJ2-5|TRBD1
CASSLGPRNLLWDSGETQYF
TGTGCCAGCAGCTTAGGGCCTAGGAATCTACTGTGGGACAGCGGAGAGACCCAGTACTTC
>TRBV4-3|many|TRBJ1-2|-
CASSQVRVDYGYTF
TGCGCCAGCAGCCAAGTGCGCGTTGATTATGGCTACACCTTC
>TRBV11-2|many|TRBJ2-5|-
CASSPGVTQYF
TGTGCCAGCAGCCCTGGAGTAACCCAGTACTTC
>TRBV7-2|-|TRBJ1-5|-
CASSLVEGPAQPQHF
TGTGCCAGCAGCTTAGTTGAGGGTCCTGCTCAGCCCCAGCATTTT
>TRBV6-2/TRBV6-3|many|TRBJ2-1|TRBD2
CAIAGWSGGPVGNEQFF
TGTGCCATCGCAGGATGGAGCGGGGGCCCGGTAGGGAATGAGCAGTTCTTC
>TRBV5-1|few|TRBJ1-5|-
CASSWDNRDQPQHF
TGCGCCAGCAGCTGGGACAACCGTGATCAGCCCCAGCATTTT
>TRBV3-1|-|TRBJ2-7|TRBD2
CASSHGEGYYEQYF
TGTGCCAGCAGCCACGGGGAGGGCTACTACGAGCAGTACTTC
>TRBV12-3/TRBV12-4|many|TRBJ2-5|-
CASSPRAGIKAEETQYF
TGTGCCAGCAGCCCCCGGGCAGGCATAAAAGCGGAAGAGACCCAGTACTTC
>TRBV5-4|-|TRBJ1-1|TRBD1
CASSLNRGANTEAFF
TGTGCCAGCAGCTTGAACAGGGGCGCGAACACTGAAGCTTTCTTT
>TRBV4-2|many|TRBJ2-3|TRBD2
CASSQGQGVAGADTQYF
TGTGCCAGCAGCCAAGGCCAAGGGGTAGCGGGGGCAGATACGCAGTATTTT
>TRBV7-2|few|TRBJ1-5|-
CASSIAVSQPQHF
TGTGCCAGCAGCATAGCGGTCAGTCAGCCCCAGCATTTT
>TRBV11-2|many|TRBJ2-7|-
CASSFDGYSYEQYF
TGTGCCAGCAGCTTTGACGGTTACTCCTACGAGCAGTACTTC
>TRBV7-3|many|TRBJ2-1|TRBD1
CASSSGTGYNEQFF
TGTGCCAGCAGCTCCGGGACAGGCTACAATGAGCAGTTCTTC
>TRBV5-5|many|TRBJ2-5|-
CASIMSPRETQYF
TGTGCCAGCATCATGAGTCCGAGAGAGACCCAGTACTTC
>TRBV7-3|-|TRBJ2-3|-
CASSPGGVGSDTQYF
TGTGCCAGCAGCCCCGGGGGAGTTGGGTCAGATACGCAGTATTTT
>TRBV20-1|few|TRBJ1-1|TRBD1
CSAPLFEGAWAFF
TGCAGTGCTCCCCTGTTTGAGGGGGCGTGGGCTTTCTTT
>TRBV5-1|-|TRBJ2-3|-
CASSLGAVSTDTQYF
TGCGCCAGCAGCTTGGGGGCCGTCAGCACAGATACGCAGTATTTT
>TRBV5-4|many|TRBJ2-5|TRBD2
CASSPRGGQSRETQYF
TGTGCCAGCAGCCCCCGGGGGGGGCAAAGCAGGGAGACCCAGTACTTC
>TRBV12-3/TRBV12-4|many|TRBJ2-2|TRBD1
CASSTRDRDPRFF
TGTGCCAGCAGTACCCGGGACAGGGACCCCAGGTTTTTT
>TRBV29-1|many|TRBJ1-1|TRBD1
CSVTRGGRDTEAFF
TGCAGCGTGACCAGGGGGGGGCGGGATACTGAAGCTTTCTTT
>TRBV19|few|TRBJ1-5|-
CASKRTAHNQPQHF
TGTGCCAGTAAAAGGACGGCCCACAATCAGCCCCAGCATTTT
>TRBV7-2|-|TRBJ1-2|-
CASSLSRASAGNGYTF
TGTGCCAGCAGCTTAAGTCGGGCCTCAGCGGGGAATGGCTACACCTTC
>TRBV3-1|few|TRBJ2-2|-
CASSQGSGTGELFF
TGTGCCAGCAGCCAAGGTAGTGGCACCGGGGAGCTGTTTTTT
>TRBV4-3|few|TRBJ2-7|-
CASSPRDRPYEQYF
TGCGCCAGCAGCCCCCGGGACCGACCCTACGAGCAGTACTTC
>TRBV7-2|many|TRBJ2-2|-
CASSLYRDAGELFF
TGTGCCAGCAGCTTATACAGGGACGCCGGGGAGCTGTTTTTT
>TRBV19|few|TRBJ2-5|TRBD1
CASSPGTGTQETQYF
TGTGCCAGTAGTCCCGGGACAGGAACCCAAGAGACCCAGTACTTC
>TRBV7-7|many|TRBJ2-3|TRBD2
CASSPGGYTQYF
TGTGCCAGCAGCCCGGGGGGTTATACGCAGTATTTT
>TRBV4-1|-|TRBJ2-2|TRBD2
CASSQVIRGGASDTGELFF
TGCGCCAGCAGCCAAGTGATCCGCGGGGGGGCAAGCGACACCGGGGAGCTGTTTTTT
>TRBV27|-|TRBJ1-1|-
CASSLRQGVNTEAFF
TGTGCCAGCAGTTTAAGGCAGGGTGTCAACACTGAAGCTTTCTTT
>TRBV9|-|TRBJ2-5|-
CASSAQVNQETQYF
TGTGCCAGCAGCGCCCAGGTCAACCAAGAGACCCAGTACTTC
>TRBV20-1|few|TRBJ1-6|-
CSAQRGETYNSPLHF
TGCAGTGCTCAAAGGGGGGAAACCTATAATTCACCCCTCCACTTT